Listed below are T cell receptor beta chains from one sample, sequenced in a study of cytomegalovirus exposure and HLA in healthy donors. Measured with immunoSEQ multiplex PCR; TCRdb has only the in-frame clones, and not every one. The data show tens of thousands of clones, roughly 79% seen once. Sequenced input: PBMCs. These receptors were obtained from a male donor in good health and CMV-seronegative. The CDR3 runs from the conserved cysteine through the conserved F or W. The D gene is left open where the match is weak. Size is stated for part of the rows, as once, few or many counts, or as a class when the clone is expanded.

>-|TRBD1|TRBV28|TRBJ1-2
TGTGCCAGCAGTTACAGGGGCGGCTACACCTTC
CASSYRGGYTF
>-|TRBD1|TRBV5-4|TRBJ1-4
TGTGCCAGCAGCTTTGGGGGACAGGTCTATGAAAAACTGTTTTTT
CASSFGGQVYEKLFF
>once|-|TRBV6-5|TRBJ2-3
TGTGCCAGCAGTTACACCCCTCGACTAGTAGATACGCAGTATTTT
CASSYTPRLVDTQYF
>-|-|TRBV19|TRBJ2-2
TGTGCCAGTACTAAACAGGGTTACACCGGGGAGCTGTTTTTT
CASTKQGYTGELFF
>-|-|TRBV7-9|TRBJ2-7
TGTGCCAGCAGCTTAGTTCGGGGTTCCGCCTACGAGCAGTACTTC
CASSLVRGSAYEQYF
>-|TRBD2|TRBV15|TRBJ2-3
TGTGCCACCAGCGCCCCCTGGACTAGCGGGAGGAGGACAGATACGCAGTATTTT
CATSAPWTSGRRTDTQYF
>once|TRBD1|TRBV6-4|TRBJ1-1
TGTGCCAGCAGCGGGGGAGTTGGGGACAGGGTGTTAAAGAACACTGAAGCTTTCTTT
CASSGGVGDRVLKNTEAFF
>-|-|TRBV5-5|TRBJ2-1
TGTGCCAGCAGCAAGGACAGAGGATACAATGAGCAGTTCTTC
CASSKDRGYNEQFF
>-|-|TRBV9|TRBJ1-1
TGTGCCAGCAGCACCGAGAGGAACACTGAAGCTTTCTTT
CASSTERNTEAFF
>-|TRBD1|TRBV7-8|TRBJ1-1
TGTGCCAGCAGCCGGCGACAGGGTGAAGCTTTCTTT
CASSRRQGEAFF
>-|TRBD1|TRBV7-2|TRBJ2-7
TGTGCCAGCAGCCTATACCCTCCCGGGACAGGAGGCGAGCAGTACTTC
CASSLYPPGTGGEQYF
>-|TRBD1|TRBV28|TRBJ2-7
TGTGCCAGCACTCGACAGGGGGCTCTCTACGAGCAGTACTTC
CASTRQGALYEQYF
>once|-|TRBV6-1|TRBJ1-4
TGTGCCAGCAGACGGGTAACTAATGAAAAACTGTTTTTT
CASRRVTNEKLFF
>-|TRBD1|TRBV18|TRBJ1-3
TGTGCCAGTCACGACCTGGACAGAAAAAAAGGGGGCCCTGGAAACACCATATATTTT
CASHDLDRKKGGPGNTIYF
>-|-|TRBV5-4|TRBJ2-6
TGTGCCAGCAGCCAAGGGGCCAACGTCCTGACTTTC
CASSQGANVLTF
>-|-|TRBV30|TRBJ2-7
TGTGCCTGGAGTGTAAGGGGTTCCTACGAGCAGTACTTC
CAWSVRGSYEQYF
>-|TRBD1|TRBV2|TRBJ1-2
TGTGCCAGCAGCCGGGGACAGGGAGGGGATGGCTACACCTTC
CASSRGQGGDGYTF
>once|-|TRBV6-6|TRBJ1-2
TGTGCCAGCAGTTATTCGTTGACAGGAAACTATGGCTACACCTTC
CASSYSLTGNYGYTF
>-|-|TRBV27|TRBJ1-2
TGTGCCAGCAGTAGAACAGGAGCTAACTATGGCTACACCTTC
CASSRTGANYGYTF
>-|-|TRBV7-9|TRBJ2-7
TGTTCCAGCAGCCAGACCTTACAGGGTCGGTCCTACGAGCAGTACTTC
CSSSQTLQGRSYEQYF
>-|TRBD1|TRBV27|TRBJ1-1
TGTGCCAGCAGCCCGGACAGGGTGAACACTGAAGCTTTCTTT
CASSPDRVNTEAFF
>-|-|TRBV7-2|TRBJ1-5
TGTGCCAGCAGCTCGGACAGATATAGCAATCAGCCCCAGCATTTT
CASSSDRYSNQPQHF
>once|-|TRBV2|TRBJ1-1
TGTGCCAGCAGTGATGGAGGGCGCGGAAAGAACACTGAAGCTTTCTTT
CASSDGGRGKNTEAFF
>-|TRBD1|TRBV15|TRBJ1-5
TGTGCCACCAGCAAACGGGACAGGGATGGACAGCCCCAGCATTTT
CATSKRDRDGQPQHF
>-|TRBD2|TRBV6-5|TRBJ2-7
TGTGCCAGCAGTTACTCGGAAGCGGGAGGGCCCCACGAGCAGTACTTC
CASSYSEAGGPHEQYF
>-|TRBD1|TRBV30|TRBJ1-5
TGTGCCTGGAGTAAGGACAGGGGAAGAGGTCAGCCCCAGCATTTT
CAWSKDRGRGQPQHF
>few|-|TRBV7-3|TRBJ2-3
TGTGCCAGCAGCTTAGGTCTAGCCGTCAGCACAGATACGCAGTATTTT
CASSLGLAVSTDTQYF
>once|-|TRBV13|TRBJ2-7
TGTGCCAGCAGCCCCGGACAGACTGAGTACGAGCAGTACTTC
CASSPGQTEYEQYF
>few|-|TRBV6-1|TRBJ1-4
TGTGCCAGCAGTGACACCGGGGGGTCGAGTGAAAAACTGTTTTTT
CASSDTGGSSEKLFF
>-|TRBD1|TRBV19|TRBJ2-7
TGTGCCAGTAGCAAGACAGGGCGAACCTACGAGCAGTACTTC
CASSKTGRTYEQYF
>-|TRBD1|TRBV28|TRBJ2-1
TGTGCCAGCACCGCGACAGGGGGCGGTACCCATGAGCAGTTCTTC
CASTATGGGTHEQFF
>-|TRBD1|TRBV30|TRBJ1-2
TGTGCCTGGAGTGTGGCAGGGGGCTCTGGCTACACCTTC
CAWSVAGGSGYTF
>-|TRBD1|TRBV28|TRBJ1-3
TGTGCCAGCGCTCCTCTCAGACAGGGGACTGAAGAGAGCTCTGGAAACACCATATATTTT
CASAPLRQGTEESSGNTIYF
>-|TRBD2|TRBV19|TRBJ2-1
TGTGCCAGCTTACTAGCGGGAGTATCCAATGAGCAGTTCTTC
CASLLAGVSNEQFF
>-|-|TRBV5-1|TRBJ2-3
TGCGCCAGCAGCTTGGCCCATGGAGCCTCGGGCACAGATACGCAGTATTTT
CASSLAHGASGTDTQYF
>-|TRBD1|TRBV14|TRBJ2-7
TGTGCCAGCAGCCAAAGGAAGGGGGCCTGGGTAGGCGAGCAGTACTTC
CASSQRKGAWVGEQYF
>-|TRBD1|TRBV6-1|TRBJ2-1
TGTGCCAGCAGTGAACTGGACAGGGGGCGGCGTAAGTACAATGAGCAGTTCTTC
CASSELDRGRRKYNEQFF
>-|TRBD1|TRBV11-2|TRBJ1-3
TGTGCCAGCAGCCGACGAACAGGGGCCTTCTCCTCTGGAAACACCATATATTTT
CASSRRTGAFSSGNTIYF
>-|-|TRBV30|TRBJ1-1
TGTGCCCTTAACACAGGTCGTTTCTGGTCGTGGACTGAAGCTTTCTTT
CALNTGRFWSWTEAFF
>-|-|TRBV5-4|TRBJ2-5
TGTGCCAGCAGCCAGGGGGAGACCCAGTACTTC
CASSQGETQYF
>-|TRBD1|TRBV5-4|TRBJ1-6
TGTGCCAGCAGCTCTTCTAAGACAGGGGGCCTGTATAATTCACCCCTCCACTTT
CASSSSKTGGLYNSPLHF
>-|-|TRBV28|TRBJ1-4
TGTGCCAGCAGTTTACTTCCGGGATCCGATGCAACTAATGAAAAACTGTTTTTT
CASSLLPGSDATNEKLFF
>-|-|TRBV19|TRBJ2-1
TGTGCCAGTAGTATAGGGGCTGAGCAGTTCTTC
CASSIGAEQFF
>few|-|TRBV7-9|TRBJ2-7
TGTGCCAGCAGCTTAATATTCTACGAGCAGTACTTC
CASSLIFYEQYF
>-|-|TRBV4-1|TRBJ2-3
TGCGCCAGCAGCCAAGTCGGGGCAGATACGCAGTATTTT
CASSQVGADTQYF
>-|-|TRBV11-2|TRBJ1-4
TGTGCCAGTCGCCCCCGCAGGGGTTATGAAAAACTGTTTTTT
CASRPRRGYEKLFF
>-|TRBD1|TRBV6-1|TRBJ1-1
TGTGCCAGCGGGACGGGACAGACAGAAGCTTTCTTT
CASGTGQTEAFF
>-|-|TRBV28|TRBJ1-1
TGTGCCAGCAGTTTACCCTACCGATACACTGAAGCTTTCTTT
CASSLPYRYTEAFF
>-|-|TRBV5-6|TRBJ2-7
TGTGCCAGCAGCCCTGGGGGGGCCGCACAGGGCTACTACGAGCAGTACTTC
CASSPGGAAQGYYEQYF
>-|-|TRBV27|TRBJ2-3
TGTGCCAGCAGTTTGATGACACAGGCTTCCACAGATACGCAGTATTTT
CASSLMTQASTDTQYF
>few|-|TRBV27|TRBJ1-5
TGTGCCAGCAGTTTATTCAGGGGTAATCAGCCCCAGCATTTT
CASSLFRGNQPQHF
>-|TRBD1|TRBV9|TRBJ1-2
TGTGCCAGCAGCGTCGACAGGGGCGGACTAGGTGGCTACACCTTC
CASSVDRGGLGGYTF